This T cell receptor (beta chain) was identified during a study of shared clonotypes between healthy human individuals. In the study overall: The donors, a couple of women and a few men, were aged 18 to 49.

This clone has a handful of counts. Other DNA sequences in this sample translate to the same CDR3. A split of CD4+ cells into CD45RA+ naive and CD45RA-negative memory subsets was performed. V dropped 0 bases and J dropped 5 bases, with 11 bases sitting between them. There are 15 residues in the CDR3. Per germline, CDR1 SGDLS and CDR2 YYNGEE. The assay was immunoSEQ multiplex PCR, and TCRdb's table has in-frame clones only and misses some. Among about a million clones, 60% to 85% were seen once, and the ten largest hold about 1.5%. The source is a young man in good health. V usage is TRBV9 and J usage is TRBJ2-2, with D unresolved. The sample consisted of memory CD4+ T cells sorted from blood. The subset denotes: CD45RA-negative fraction. For the CDR3, the DNA is TGTGCCAGCAGCGTAGGTGGGGTCGGGACCGGGGAGCTGTTTTTT. Protein: CASSVGGVGTGELFF.